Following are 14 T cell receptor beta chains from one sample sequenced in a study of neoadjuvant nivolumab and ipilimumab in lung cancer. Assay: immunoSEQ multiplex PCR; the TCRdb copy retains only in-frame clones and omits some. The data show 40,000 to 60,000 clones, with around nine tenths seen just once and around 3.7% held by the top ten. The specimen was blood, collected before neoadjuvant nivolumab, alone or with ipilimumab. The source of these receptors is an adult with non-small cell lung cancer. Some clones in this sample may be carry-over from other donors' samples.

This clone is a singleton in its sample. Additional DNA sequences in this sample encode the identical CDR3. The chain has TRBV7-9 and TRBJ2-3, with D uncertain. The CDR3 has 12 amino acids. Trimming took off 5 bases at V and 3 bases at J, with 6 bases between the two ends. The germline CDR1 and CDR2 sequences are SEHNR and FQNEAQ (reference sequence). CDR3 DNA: TGTGCCAGCAGCCTTCTGACAGATACGCAGTATTTT. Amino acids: CASSLLTDTQYF.

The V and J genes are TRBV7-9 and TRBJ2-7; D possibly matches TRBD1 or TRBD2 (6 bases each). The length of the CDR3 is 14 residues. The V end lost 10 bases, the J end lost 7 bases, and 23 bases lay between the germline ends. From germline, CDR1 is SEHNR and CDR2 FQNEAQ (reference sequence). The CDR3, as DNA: TGTGCCACCCTCGTAGAGGGGGGAAGAGGGGAGCAGTACTTC. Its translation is CATLVEGGRGEQYF.

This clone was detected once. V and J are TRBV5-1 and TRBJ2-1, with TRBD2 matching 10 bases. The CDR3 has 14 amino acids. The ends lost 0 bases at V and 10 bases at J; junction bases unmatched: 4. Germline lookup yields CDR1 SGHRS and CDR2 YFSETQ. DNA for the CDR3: TGCGCCAGCAGCTTGGTTCTAGCGGGAGAGGAGCAGTTCTTC. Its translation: CASSLVLAGEEQFF. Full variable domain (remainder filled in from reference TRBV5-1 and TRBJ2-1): KAGVTQTPRYLIKTRGQQVTLSCSPISGHRSVSWYQQTPGQGLQFLFEYFSETQRNKGNFPGRFSGRQFSNSRSEMNVSTLELGDSALYLCASSLVLAGEEQFFGPGTRLTVL.

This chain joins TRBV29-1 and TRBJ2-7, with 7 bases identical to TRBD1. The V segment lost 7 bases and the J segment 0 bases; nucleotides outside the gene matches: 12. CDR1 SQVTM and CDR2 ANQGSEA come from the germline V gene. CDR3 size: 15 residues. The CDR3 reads CSAQSGTDVSYEQYF. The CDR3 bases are TGCAGCGCCCAATCCGGGACAGACGTCTCCTACGAGCAGTACTTC.

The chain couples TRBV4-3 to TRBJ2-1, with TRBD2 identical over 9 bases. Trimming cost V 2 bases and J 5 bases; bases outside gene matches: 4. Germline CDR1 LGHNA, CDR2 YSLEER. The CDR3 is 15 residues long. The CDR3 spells CASSQLTSGHNEQFF. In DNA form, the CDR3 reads TGCGCCAGCAGCCAATTGACTAGCGGCCACAATGAGCAGTTCTTC.

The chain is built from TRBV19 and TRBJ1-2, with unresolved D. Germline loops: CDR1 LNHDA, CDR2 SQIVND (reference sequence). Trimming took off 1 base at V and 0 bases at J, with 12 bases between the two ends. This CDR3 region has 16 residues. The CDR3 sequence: CASSIVLQSANYGYTF. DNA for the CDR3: TGTGCCAGTAGTATAGTTTTACAGTCGGCTAACTATGGCTACACCTTC.

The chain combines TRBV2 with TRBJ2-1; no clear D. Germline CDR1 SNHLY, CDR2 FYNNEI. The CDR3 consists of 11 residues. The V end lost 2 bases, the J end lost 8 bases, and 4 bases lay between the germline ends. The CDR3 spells CASSERYEQFF. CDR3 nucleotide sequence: TGTGCCAGCAGTGAACGGTATGAGCAGTTCTTC. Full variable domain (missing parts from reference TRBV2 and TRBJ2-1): EPEVTQTPSHQVTQMGQEVILRCVPISNHLYFYWYRQILGQKVEFLVSFYNNEISEKSEIFDDQFSVERPDGSNFTLKIRSTKLEDSAMYFCASSERYEQFFGPGTRLTVL.

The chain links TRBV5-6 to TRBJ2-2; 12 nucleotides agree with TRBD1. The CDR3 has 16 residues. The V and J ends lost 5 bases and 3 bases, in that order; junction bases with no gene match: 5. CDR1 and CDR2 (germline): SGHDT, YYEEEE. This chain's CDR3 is CASRGQGAAYTGELFF. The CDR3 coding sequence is TGTGCCAGCAGGGGACAGGGGGCTGCGTACACCGGGGAGCTGTTTTTT. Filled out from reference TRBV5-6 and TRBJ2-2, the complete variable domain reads DAGVTQSPTHLIKTRGQQVTLRCSPKSGHDTVSWYQQALGQGPQFIFQYYEEEERQRGNFPDRFSGHQFPNYSSELNVNALLLGDSALYLCASRGQGAAYTGELFFGEGSRLTVL.

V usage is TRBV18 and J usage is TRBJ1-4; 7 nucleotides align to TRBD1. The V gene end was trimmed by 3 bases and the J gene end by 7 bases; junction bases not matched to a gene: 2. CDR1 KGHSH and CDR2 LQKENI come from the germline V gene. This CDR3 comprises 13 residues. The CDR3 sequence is CASSPRTGEKLFF. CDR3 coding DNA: TGTGCCAGCTCACCCCGGACAGGTGAAAAACTGTTTTTT. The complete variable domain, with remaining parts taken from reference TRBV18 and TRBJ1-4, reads NAGVMQNPRHLVRRRGQEARLRCSPMKGHSHVYWYRQLPEEGLKFMVYLQKENIIDESGMPKERFSAEFPKEGPSILRIQQVVRGDSAAYFCASSPRTGEKLFFGSGTQLSVL.

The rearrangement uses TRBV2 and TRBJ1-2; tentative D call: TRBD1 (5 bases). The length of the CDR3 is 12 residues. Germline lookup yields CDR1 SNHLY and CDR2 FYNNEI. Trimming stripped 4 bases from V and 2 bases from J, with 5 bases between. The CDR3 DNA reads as TGTGCCAGCAGTGCAGGGAACTATGGCTACACCTTC. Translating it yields CASSAGNYGYTF.

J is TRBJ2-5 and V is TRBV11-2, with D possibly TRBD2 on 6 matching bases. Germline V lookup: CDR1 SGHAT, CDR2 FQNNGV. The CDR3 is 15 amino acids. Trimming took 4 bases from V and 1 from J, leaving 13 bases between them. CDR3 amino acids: CASSSVGGVQETQYF. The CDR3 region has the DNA TGTGCCAGCAGCTCTGTAGGCGGGGTCCAAGAGACCCAGTACTTC.

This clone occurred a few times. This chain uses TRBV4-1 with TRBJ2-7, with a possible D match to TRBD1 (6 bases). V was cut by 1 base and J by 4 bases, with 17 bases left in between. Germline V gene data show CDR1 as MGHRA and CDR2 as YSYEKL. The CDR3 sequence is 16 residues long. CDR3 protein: CASSQGDIRSDYEQYF. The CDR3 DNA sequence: TGCGCCAGCAGCCAAGGGGACATACGAAGTGATTACGAGCAGTACTTC.

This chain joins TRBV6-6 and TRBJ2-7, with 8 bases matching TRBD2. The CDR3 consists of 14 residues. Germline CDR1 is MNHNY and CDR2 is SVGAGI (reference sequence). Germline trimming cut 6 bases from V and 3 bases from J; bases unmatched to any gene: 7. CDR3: CASRILAENYEQYF. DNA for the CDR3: TGTGCCAGCAGAATACTAGCGGAGAACTACGAGCAGTACTTC.

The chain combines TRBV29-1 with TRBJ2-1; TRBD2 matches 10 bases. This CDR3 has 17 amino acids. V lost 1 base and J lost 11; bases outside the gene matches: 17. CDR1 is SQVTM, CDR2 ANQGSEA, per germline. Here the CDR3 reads CSVEVAAGNTAGGKQFF. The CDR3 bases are TGCAGCGTTGAAGTTGCGGCAGGGAATACAGCGGGAGGGAAGCAGTTCTTC.